This T cell receptor beta chain was sequenced during a study of blood T cell repertoires in COVID-19. About the research overall: Spain, Italy and the United States supplied samples that represented acute and convalescent COVID-19. T cells, B-cell-depleted T cells, or PBMCs provided the cDNA or gDNA that served as material.

V shed 1 base and J shed 11 bases, with 11 bases lying between them. This CDR3 region has 12 residues. Per the authors' pipeline: Quantification of nucleated cells was approximated via reference gene primer amplification. The assay was immunoSEQ multiplex PCR, and TCRdb's table has in-frame clones only and misses some. V and J calls and clone size are as listed in that table; D and trimming were resolved from the DNA. Of fewer than 140,000 clones in the sample, 60% to 80% were seen once. The source of this sequence is a human donor with acute or convalescent COVID-19. The donor label of this sample is uncertain. The sequencing sample was made of peripheral blood. This sequence joins TRBV12-3 or TRBV12-4 and TRBJ1-1; the D is unclear. The CDR3 loop reads CASSLVASGAFF. CDR3 in DNA: TGTGCCAGCAGTTTAGTGGCCAGTGGCGCTTTCTTT.